This T cell receptor (beta chain) is drawn from a study of blood T cell repertoires in COVID-19 (TCRdb year 2020). About the study as a whole: Samples covering the acute and convalescent phases of COVID-19 were provided by collaborators in the United States, Italy and Spain. Samples were obtained from the ongoing ImmuneRACE study (first 160 participants) and from 950 to 1,500 subjects provided by 6 global collaborators. The dataset comprised deeply sampled blood TCRbeta repertoires from subjects exposed to, actively infected with, or recovered from COVID-19. The prospective study material was composed of cDNA or gDNA derived from T cells, B-cell-depleted T cells, or PBMCs. A freely available public database, intended as a resource for researchers studying the immune response to SARS-CoV-2, is where the repertoires were released. A de-identified subject ID, COVID-19 status, age in years and sex were almost always included in the sample metadata. Where available, HLA class I and class II types were taken from metadata supplied by the sample provider and were not determined by assay-based typing.

On this clone itself: Its antigen specificity is not known. Base quality data are lacking; no much larger clone is found one base away.

Including cysteine and phenylalanine, the CDR3 has 15 amino acids. Only the CDR3 portion is preserved as DNA: 45 bases, with reading frame beginning at the first base. Trimming takes 3 bases off V and 3 bases off J; junction bases not matched to a gene: 4. The germline V gene (reference sequence) specifies MNHEY as CDR1 and SMNVEV as CDR2. Broader findings and caveats from the paper: How much clinical and demographic metadata was included differed by source and by participant, and the metadata was provided uncurated.

TCRbeta CDR3 regions were amplified from genomic DNA using the immunoSEQ Assay, a bias-controlled multiplex PCR. In the authors' own workflow: The number of nucleated cells in each sample was estimated from the amplification of reference gene primers within the assay. Sequence reads were collapsed and filtered to measure the absolute abundance of every unique TCRbeta CDR3 rearrangement. For each sample, productive Simpson clonality was calculated as the square root of Simpson's diversity index over productive rearrangements. TCRdb obtained this table from immuneACCESS and retained in-frame rearrangements with V and J assigned. These tables miss some clones; where compared with another copy, unresolved V genes account for less than half of the shortfall, and the remainder is unexplained. V, J and clone size derive from that table, while D and trimming were established from the DNA sequence. Counted in this sample were 98,000 or so clones; roughly 84% of them appeared once. More than 20% of the sample comes from the top ten.

Each collaborating institution followed its own protocols to collect whole blood in K2EDTA tubes. For TCRbeta analysis, collaborators shipped samples in one of three forms: frozen whole blood, isolated PBMCs, or DNA extracted from either of those sample types. The sequence links TRBV27 to TRBJ1-4; 7 central nucleotides agree with TRBD1. Material: peripheral blood. This receptor was obtained from a man in his sixties with acute or convalescent COVID-19. This receptor carries the CDR3 CASSFRGLPNEKLFF. The DNA reads as follows: TGTGCCAGCAGTTTTAGGGGGCTGCCTAATGAAAAACTGTTTTTT.